This TCR beta chain is from a study of T cells expressing NK-cell markers. TCRdb reanalyzed the 5' RACE reads and collapses them to one entry per CDR3 protein, without DNA. Recorded for this sample: about 150,000 distinct CDR3 sequences. The CDR3 runs to 13 residues. V usage is TRBV12-3 or TRBV12-4 and J usage is TRBJ2-5. Sequenced material: blood T cells: a sorted CD56 or NKG2C T cell subset, CD4+ or CD8+ T cells, or bulk PBMC T cells (not recorded which). This receptor was identified in a man aged 18 to 69 in good health. The CDR3 sequence is CASSIRWGETQYF.